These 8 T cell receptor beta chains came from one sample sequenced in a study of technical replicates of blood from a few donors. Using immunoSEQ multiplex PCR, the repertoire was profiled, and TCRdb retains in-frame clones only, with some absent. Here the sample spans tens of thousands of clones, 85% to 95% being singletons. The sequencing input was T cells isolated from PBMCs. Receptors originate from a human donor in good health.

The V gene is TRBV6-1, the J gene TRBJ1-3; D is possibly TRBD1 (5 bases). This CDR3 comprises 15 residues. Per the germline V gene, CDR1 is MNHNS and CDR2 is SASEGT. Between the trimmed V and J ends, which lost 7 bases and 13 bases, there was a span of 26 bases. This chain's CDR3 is CASKLGRMDTLGIYF. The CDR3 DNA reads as TGTGCCAGCAAGCTAGGGCGTATGGACACCTTGGGGATATATTTT.

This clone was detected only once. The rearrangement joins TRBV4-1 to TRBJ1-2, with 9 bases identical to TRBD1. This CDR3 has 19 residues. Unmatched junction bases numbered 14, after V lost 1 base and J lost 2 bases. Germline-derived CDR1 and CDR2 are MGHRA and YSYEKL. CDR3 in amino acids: CASSQVFRQGEVYNYGYTF. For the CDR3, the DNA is TGCGCCAGCAGCCAAGTGTTCAGACAGGGGGAAGTGTACAACTATGGCTACACCTTC.

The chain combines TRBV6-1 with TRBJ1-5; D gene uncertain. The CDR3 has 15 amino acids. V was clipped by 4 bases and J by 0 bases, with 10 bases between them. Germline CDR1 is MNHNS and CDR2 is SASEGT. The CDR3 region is CASSASYPSNQPQHF. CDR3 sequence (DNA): TGTGCCAGCAGTGCCAGTTATCCTAGCAATCAGCCCCAGCATTTT.

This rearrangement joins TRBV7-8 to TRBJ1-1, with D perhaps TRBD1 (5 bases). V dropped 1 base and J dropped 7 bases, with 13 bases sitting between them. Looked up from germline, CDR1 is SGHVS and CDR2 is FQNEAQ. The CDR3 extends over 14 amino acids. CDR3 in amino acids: CASSLDRRAVEAFF. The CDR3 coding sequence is TGTGCCAGCAGCTTAGACCGCAGGGCGGTTGAAGCTTTCTTT.

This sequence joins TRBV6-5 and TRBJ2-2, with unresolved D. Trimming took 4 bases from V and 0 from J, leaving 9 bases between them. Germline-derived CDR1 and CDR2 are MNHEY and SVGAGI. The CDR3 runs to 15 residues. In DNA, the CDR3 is TGTGCCAGCAGTTTCTCCGTCGCGAACACCGGGGAGCTGTTTTTT. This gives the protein CASSFSVANTGELFF.

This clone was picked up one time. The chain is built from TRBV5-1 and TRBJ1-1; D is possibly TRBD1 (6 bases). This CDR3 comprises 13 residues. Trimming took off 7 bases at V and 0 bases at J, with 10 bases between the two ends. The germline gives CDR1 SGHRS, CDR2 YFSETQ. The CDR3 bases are TGCGCCAGCCACACAGGGTTGAACACTGAAGCTTTCTTT. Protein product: CASHTGLNTEAFF.

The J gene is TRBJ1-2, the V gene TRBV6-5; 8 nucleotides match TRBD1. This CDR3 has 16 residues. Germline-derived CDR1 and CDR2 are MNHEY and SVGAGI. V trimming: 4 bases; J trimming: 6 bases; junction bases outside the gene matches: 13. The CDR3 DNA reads TGTGCCAGCAGTTTCCTCATCCCAGGGGGCCAAGATGGCTACACCTTC. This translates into CASSFLIPGGQDGYTF.

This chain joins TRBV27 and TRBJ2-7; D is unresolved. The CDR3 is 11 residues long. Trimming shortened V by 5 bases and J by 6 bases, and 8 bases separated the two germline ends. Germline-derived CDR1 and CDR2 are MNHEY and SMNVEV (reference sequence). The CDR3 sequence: CASSISGEQYF. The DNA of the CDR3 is TGTGCCAGCAGTATCTCCGGCGAGCAGTACTTC.